Presented here are 14 T cell receptor beta chains from one specimen sequenced in a study of cytomegalovirus exposure and HLA in healthy donors. 60 Vbeta and 13 Jbeta primers were used in PCR. The method was immunoSEQ multiplex PCR; TCRdb's version includes in-frame clones alone and lacks a portion of them. The sample lists some 170,000 clones, about 80% occurring once. The sample taken for sequencing was PBMCs. All receptors come from a man between 18 and 35 years old in good health and CMV-seropositive.

The chain is built from TRBV28 and TRBJ1-5; possibly TRBD1 for D (5 bases). CDR3 length: 17 residues. Trimming shortened V by 2 bases and J by 6 bases, and 20 bases separated the two germline ends. Germline V gives CDR1 MDHEN, CDR2 SYDVKM. The CDR3 region has the DNA TGTGCCAGCAGTTTAACGGGCAGGGCCATCCCGAGTCAGCCCCAGCATTTT. Translation gives CASSLTGRAIPSQPQHF.

The J gene is TRBJ1-1, the V gene TRBV2; D is uncertain. CDR3 size: 13 residues. V was shortened by 2 bases and J by 7 bases, with 11 bases between the two germline ends. Germline V gene lookup returns CDR1 SNHLY and CDR2 FYNNEI. The CDR3 sequence: CASSESPGYEAFF. The CDR3 bases are TGTGCCAGCAGTGAATCCCCAGGCTATGAAGCTTTCTTT.

The genes are TRBV30 and TRBJ1-5; 7 bases fit TRBD1. Germline lookup yields CDR1 GTSNPN and CDR2 SVGIG (reference sequence). V lost 5 bases and J lost 4; bases outside the gene matches: 8. The length of the CDR3 is 14 residues. Here the CDR3 reads CAWATGVGNQPQHF. The DNA of the CDR3 is TGTGCCTGGGCTACAGGGGTCGGGAATCAGCCCCAGCATTTT.

The rearrangement uses TRBV2 and TRBJ2-7, with a tentative D call TRBD2 (6 bases). The germline V gene has CDR1 SNHLY and CDR2 FYNNEI. V was shortened by 4 bases and J by 2 bases, with 15 bases between the two germline ends. CDR3 length equals 15 residues. CDR3 region: CASSVGVGGPYEQYF. In nucleotides, the CDR3 is TGTGCCAGCAGTGTAGGAGTGGGGGGACCCTACGAGCAGTACTTC. The entire variable domain, with the rest obtained from reference TRBV2 and TRBJ2-7, is as follows: EPEVTQTPSHQVTQMGQEVILRCVPISNHLYFYWYRQILGQKVEFLVSFYNNEISEKSEIFDDQFSVERPDGSNFTLKIRSTKLEDSAMYFCASSVGVGGPYEQYFGPGTRLTVT.

This clone was detected a few times. This rearrangement joins TRBV28 to TRBJ2-3; the D gene is possibly TRBD2 (5 bases). The length of the CDR3 is 14 residues. V was trimmed by 4 bases and J by 2 bases, leaving 10 bases between them. CDR1 is MDHEN, CDR2 SYDVKM, per germline. The CDR3 reads CASSSEGATDTQYF. The CDR3 bases are TGTGCCAGCAGTTCTGAGGGAGCCACAGATACGCAGTATTTT.

This chain uses TRBV7-2 with TRBJ1-5; D is ambiguous. The V end lost 5 bases, the J end lost 6 bases, and 14 bases lay between the germline ends. The length of the CDR3 is 14 residues. Germline V gene sequence: CDR1 SGHTA, CDR2 FQGNSA. The CDR3 protein is CASSPSPLLQPQHF. The CDR3 DNA sequence: TGTGCCAGCAGCCCGTCCCCACTACTTCAGCCCCAGCATTTT.

The rearrangement joins TRBV19 to TRBJ1-1; a weak D match, TRBD1 (6 bases). V was cut by 5 bases and J by 1 base, with 14 bases left in between. Per germline, CDR1 LNHDA and CDR2 SQIVND (reference sequence). This CDR3 is 15 amino acids long. For the CDR3, the DNA is TGTGCCAGTAGTTCATCCGACAGGCGGAACACTGAAGCTTTCTTT. The encoded protein is CASSSSDRRNTEAFF.

This chain connects TRBV11-3 to TRBJ1-1; TRBD1 agrees at 10 bases. The CDR3 is made up of 16 amino acids. Germline CDR1 is SGHNT and CDR2 is YENEEA. The V and J ends lost 4 bases and 4 bases, in that order; junction bases with no gene match: 9. The CDR3 loop reads CASSWPPGQGITEAFF. The CDR3 bases are TGTGCCAGCAGCTGGCCCCCGGGACAGGGGATCACTGAAGCTTTCTTT.

The V gene is TRBV6-5, the J gene TRBJ2-5, with 11 bases aligning to TRBD2. Trimming at V came to 2 bases and at J to 2 bases, leaving 4 bases not matched to a gene. This CDR3 contains 16 residues. Germline CDR1 reads MNHEY; CDR2 reads SVGAGI. Written as DNA, the CDR3 is TGTGCCAGCAGTTACGGGGTAGCGGGAGGGCAAGAGACCCAGTACTTC. Protein sequence: CASSYGVAGGQETQYF.

This chain uses TRBV2 with TRBJ2-2; D is uncertain. The CDR3 covers 16 residues. V gave up 8 bases and J gave up 2 bases, with 18 bases separating them. The germline V gene has CDR1 SNHLY and CDR2 FYNNEI. The CDR3 DNA follows: TGTGCCAGCCTTACAATCGGTGGAGATAACACCGGGGAGCTGTTTTTT. This codes for CASLTIGGDNTGELFF.

This sequence joins TRBV27 and TRBJ1-5, with TRBD1 matching over 8 bases. The CDR3 has 15 amino acids. The germline V gene encodes CDR1 MNHEY and CDR2 SMNVEV (reference sequence). J was trimmed by 2 bases and V by 6 bases; bases with no gene match: 6. The DNA of the CDR3 is TGTGCCAGCAGCCCCGGGACAGGAGGCAATCAGCCCCAGCATTTT. Encoded protein: CASSPGTGGNQPQHF.

The J gene is TRBJ2-5, the V gene TRBV2; D not certain. Trimming left V 6 bases short and J 5 bases short, with 10 bases between. CDR1 SNHLY and CDR2 FYNNEI come from the germline V gene. This CDR3 region has 12 residues. This CDR3 is CASSPPGETQYF. CDR3 nucleotide sequence: TGTGCCAGCAGCCCCCCCGGGGAGACCCAGTACTTC.

As to this clone: A read error is likely, as this CDR3 ends without the conserved phenylalanine or tryptophan. CDR3 amino acids: CASSQDLTGASSYNSPLHL. CDR3 DNA: TGTGCCAGCAGCCAAGATTTGACAGGTGCAAGCTCCTATAATTCACCCCTCCACCTT. The V call is TRBV4-2, the J call TRBJ1-6; a weak D match, TRBD1 (6 bases). Trimming left V 0 bases short and J 0 bases short, with 15 bases between. The CDR3 is 19 residues long. Germline lookup yields CDR1 LGHNA and CDR2 YNFKEQ.

V is TRBV27 and J is TRBJ1-2; weak D call: TRBD1 (6 bases). Germline assignment: CDR1 MNHEY and CDR2 SMNVEV (reference sequence). The ends were cut back, 6 bases at V and 3 bases at J, with 17 bases in the middle. The CDR3 is made up of 15 amino acids. The CDR3 protein is CASRPAGQRDYGYTF. CDR3 nucleotide sequence: TGTGCCAGCAGACCCGCCGGACAGAGAGACTATGGCTACACCTTC.